A single sample is the source of the 10 T cell receptor beta chains below, sequenced in a study of cytomegalovirus exposure and HLA in healthy donors. Sequencing used immunoSEQ multiplex PCR; TCRdb keeps in-frame clones, though not all of them. The table shows tens of thousands of clones, with 85% to 95% occurring only once. Sequencing was carried out using PBMCs. These receptors were collected from a man younger than 30 in good health and CMV-seropositive.

The chain combines TRBV14 with TRBJ1-4; 10 positions agree with TRBD1. From germline, CDR1 is SGHDN and CDR2 FVKESK. CDR3 length equals 17 residues. J was trimmed by 7 bases and V by 0 bases; bases with no gene match: 8. CDR3 nucleotides: TGTGCCAGCAGCCAAGAACTATCGGACAGGGGGTCTGAAAAACTGTTTTTT. Its protein product is CASSQELSDRGSEKLFF.

The rearrangement links TRBV4-1 to TRBJ1-4, with 7 nucleotides matching TRBD1. The CDR3 loop spans 16 amino acids. CDR1 and CDR2 from the germline V gene are MGHRA and YSYEKL. The trim removed 3 bases at V and 4 bases at J, leaving 8 bases unmatched. The chain's CDR3 is CASSQTGNNYNEKLFF. CDR3 nucleotides: TGCGCCAGCAGCCAGACAGGGAACAATTATAATGAAAAACTGTTTTTT.

There are a few counts of this clone. CDR3 DNA sequence: TGTGCCAGCAGCTTAGCACCAGGAAATAACTATGGCTACACCTTC. The encoded protein is CASSLAPGNNYGYTF. V and J are TRBV7-8 and TRBJ1-2, with D uncertain. The CDR3 loop spans 15 amino acids. Germline loops: CDR1 SGHVS, CDR2 FQNEAQ. The V and J ends lost 0 bases and 1 base respectively, with 9 bases between them.

The gene calls are TRBV11-3 and TRBJ2-5; 10 nucleotides line up with TRBD2. J gave up 0 bases and V 0 bases, and 1 base lay outside the gene matches. This CDR3 has 16 residues. Germline values: CDR1 SGHNT, CDR2 YENEEA. The CDR3 loop is CASSLDLAGDQETQYF. The CDR3 DNA is TGTGCCAGCAGCTTAGATCTAGCGGGGGACCAAGAGACCCAGTACTTC.

The chain employs TRBV6-6 and TRBJ2-7, with 9 bases aligning to TRBD1. V shed 7 bases and J 7 bases; nucleotides not matched to a gene: 5. CDR1 and CDR2 (germline): MNHNY, SVGAGI (reference sequence). The CDR3 sequence is 12 residues long. The CDR3: CASNTGGREQYF. The CDR3 bases are TGTGCCAGCAACACAGGGGGCAGAGAGCAGTACTTC.

Only one count was recorded for this clone. The chain is built from TRBV4-1 and TRBJ1-2; possible D gene TRBD1, 6 bases. V gave up 0 bases and J gave up 3 bases, with 8 bases separating them. The CDR3 has 14 amino acids. Germline V gene data show CDR1 as MGHRA and CDR2 as YSYEKL. The CDR3 here is CASSQDTGYYGYTF. The CDR3 DNA follows: TGCGCCAGCAGCCAAGATACAGGGTACTATGGCTACACCTTC.

This chain connects TRBV28 to TRBJ1-3; 7 positions agree with TRBD1. After removal of 2 bases from V and 8 bases from J, the junction contained 15 bases not matched to a gene. CDR3 length: 17 amino acids. Per germline, CDR1 MDHEN and CDR2 SYDVKM. The CDR3 DNA reads as TGTGCCAGCAGTTTACCTAAAGGGGGCCTCGGGGGAGACACCATATATTTT. Translation: CASSLPKGGLGGDTIYF. The variable domain in full, completed from reference TRBV28 and TRBJ1-3, reads DVKVTQSSRYLVKRTGEKVFLECVQDMDHENMFWYRQDPGLGLRLIYFSYDVKMKEKGDIPEGYSVSREKKERFSLILESASTNQTSMYLCASSLPKGGLGGDTIYFGEGSWLTVV.

This rearrangement joins TRBV5-6 to TRBJ1-2; a weak D match, TRBD1 (6 bases). The CDR3 runs 13 residues. Germline assignment: CDR1 SGHDT and CDR2 YYEEEE. V shed 0 bases and J shed 7 bases, with 10 bases lying between them. The CDR3 DNA is TGTGCCAGCAGCTTGGAGGGGGTGTCTGGCTACACCTTC. Protein sequence: CASSLEGVSGYTF.

J is TRBJ1-1 and V is TRBV27; 7 bases line up with TRBD1. Germline lookup yields CDR1 MNHEY and CDR2 SMNVEV (reference sequence). This CDR3 is 13 amino acids long. V was pared by 5 bases and J by 7 bases, with 7 bases of the junction left unmatched. This chain's CDR3 is CASSPMGQYEAFF. The CDR3 bases are TGTGCCAGCAGTCCTATGGGACAGTATGAAGCTTTCTTT.

This chain links TRBV2 with TRBJ1-6, with TRBD1 matching 10 bases. The germline V gene encodes CDR1 SNHLY and CDR2 FYNNEI. V gave up 4 bases and J gave up 6 bases; unmatched junction bases: 3. The CDR3 has 15 residues. The CDR3 bases are TGTGCCAGCAGTGCGGGGACAGGGGTTAATTCACCCCTCCACTTT. The encoded protein is CASSAGTGVNSPLHF.